This T cell receptor (beta chain) was found in a study of T cell responses to AZD1222 COVID-19 vaccine. Study results and limitations: Donors were chiefly white British, with a greater number of females, and clonal diversity was perhaps underestimated. Only a handful of people who got AZD1222 tested seropositive at baseline. Two AZD1222 administrations were followed by greater Spike-specific TCR breadth and depth. CD4 TCRs associated with vaccination spanned spike, dominating at 160-218 and 743-854.

Sequencing was performed with immunoSEQ multiplex PCR; in TCRdb, only in-frame clones are kept and a portion is missing. The table includes tens of thousands of clones, 70% to 90% detected once. Points on this clone: What it recognizes is unknown.

This CDR3 is 13 amino acids long. The germline V gene has CDR1 SGHVS and CDR2 FQNEAQ. The junction had 5 bases not matched to a gene; V was cut back by 5 bases and J by 5 bases. The chain employs TRBV7-8 and TRBJ1-1; 7 nucleotides agree with TRBD1. This specimen consisted of peripheral blood, obtained 28 days after the second AZD1222 dose. The clonotype was recovered from an adult who received the AZD1222 COVID-19 vaccine. CDR3 in DNA: TGTGCCAGCAGCCAGCAGGGGGAAACTGAAGCTTTCTTT. Amino acids: CASSQQGETEAFF.